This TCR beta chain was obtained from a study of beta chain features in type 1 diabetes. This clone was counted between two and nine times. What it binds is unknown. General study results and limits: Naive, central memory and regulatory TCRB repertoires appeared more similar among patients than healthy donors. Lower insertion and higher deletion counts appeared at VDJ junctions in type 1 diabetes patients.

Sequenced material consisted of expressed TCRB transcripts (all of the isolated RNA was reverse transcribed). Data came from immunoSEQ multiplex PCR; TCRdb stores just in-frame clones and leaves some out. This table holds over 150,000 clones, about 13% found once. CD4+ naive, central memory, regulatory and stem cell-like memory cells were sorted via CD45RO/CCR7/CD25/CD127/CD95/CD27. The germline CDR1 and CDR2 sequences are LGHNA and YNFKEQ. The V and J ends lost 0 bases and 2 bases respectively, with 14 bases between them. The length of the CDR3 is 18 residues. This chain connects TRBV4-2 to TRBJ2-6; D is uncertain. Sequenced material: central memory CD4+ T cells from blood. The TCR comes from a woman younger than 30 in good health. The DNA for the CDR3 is TGTGCCAGCAGCCAAGATTCGATCCAGGCTGCTGGGGCCAACGTCCTGACTTTC. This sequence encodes CASSQDSIQAAGANVLTF.